These T cell receptor beta chains were read from a single sample in a study of long-term antiretroviral therapy in people with HIV. Some clones are missing from TCRdb's copy, which holds only in-frame ones; the method was immunoSEQ multiplex PCR. The sample carries 27,000 or so clones, 75% to 90% recorded once. Material: unsorted PBMCs, obtained 2.9 years after starting antiretroviral therapy. The receptors here all came from a man aged 45 to 65 with HIV. Each CDR3 is given with its conserved first and last residue. A D gene is named only where the DNA matches it firmly. A row's size may be missing; if present it is once, few, many or a size class.

j_call clone_size v_call cdr3_length d_call cdr3_aa cdr3_nt
TRBJ2-7 . TRBV6-1 14 TRBD1 CASSGRDRLLTQYF TGTGCCAGCAGTGGCCGGGACAGGCTCTTAACACAGTACTTC
TRBJ1-3 . TRBV7-2 12 . CASSPPRDHIYF TGTGCCAGCAGCCCGCCCCGGGATCACATATATTTT
TRBJ1-2 few TRBV13 16 TRBD1 CASSLMATGTSYGYTF TGTGCCAGCAGCTTAATGGCGACAGGGACCAGCTATGGCTACACCTTC
TRBJ1-6 few TRBV7-2 17 TRBD1 CASSLTGGSSYNSPLHF TGTGCCAGCAGCTTGACAGGGGGGAGCTCCTATAATTCACCCCTCCACTTT
TRBJ1-2 . TRBV15 15 TRBD1 CATSRDRGQGNGYTF TGTGCCACCAGCAGAGATCGAGGACAGGGAAATGGCTACACCTTC
TRBJ1-1 . TRBV10-3 14 . CAISETGRGTEAFF TGTGCCATCAGTGAGACCGGTAGAGGTACTGAAGCTTTCTTT
TRBJ2-3 . TRBV28 12 . CASSSAGDTQYF TGTGCCAGCAGCTCCGCGGGGGATACGCAGTATTTT
TRBJ1-2 . TRBV5-6 14 . CASSLRGKDYGYTF TGTGCCAGCAGCTTAAGGGGGAAGGACTATGGCTACACCTTC
TRBJ2-6 . TRBV7-8 16 . CASSLGISSGANVLTF TGTGCCAGCAGCTTAGGGATTTCCTCTGGGGCCAACGTCCTGACTTTC
TRBJ2-1 . TRBV5-1 15 . CASSLPAGSNNEQFF TGCGCCAGCAGCTTGCCGGCAGGGAGCAACAATGAGCAGTTCTTC
TRBJ1-5 . TRBV28 14 TRBD1 CASKTGGAGQPQHF TGTGCCAGCAAAACAGGGGGCGCAGGGCAGCCCCAGCATTTT
TRBJ1-1 . TRBV6-5 13 . CASSYSTHTEAFF TGTGCCAGCAGTTACTCGACCCACACTGAAGCTTTCTTT
TRBJ2-2 . TRBV7-9 13 . CASSPRLAGELFF TGTGCCAGCAGCCCCCGTTTGGCCGGGGAGCTGTTTTTT
TRBJ2-7 few TRBV18 14 TRBD1 CATQSRQGPYEQYF TGTGCCACCCAGTCGAGACAGGGTCCCTACGAGCAGTACTTC
TRBJ1-2 . TRBV6-4 12 TRBD1 CASSPGGDGYTF TGTGCCAGCAGTCCAGGGGGGGATGGCTACACCTTC
TRBJ2-1 . TRBV11-3 14 . CASSRQPKGNEQFF TGTGCCAGCAGTCGCCAACCTAAGGGCAATGAGCAGTTCTTC
TRBJ2-1 . TRBV2 12 . CASGERYNEQFF TGTGCCAGCGGGGAGCGGTACAATGAGCAGTTCTTC
TRBJ1-3 . TRBV6-6 14 . CASKLDNSGNTIYF TGTGCCAGCAAACTGGATAACTCTGGAAACACCATATATTTT
TRBJ1-6 . TRBV6-1 14 TRBD1 CASSDRQGWSPLHF TGTGCCAGCAGTGACCGACAGGGCTGGTCACCCCTCCACTTT
TRBJ2-2 . TRBV18 15 TRBD2 CASSPPAGNTGELFF TGTGCCAGCTCACCCCCAGCGGGAAACACCGGGGAGCTGTTTTTT
TRBJ2-1 . TRBV4-1 14 . CASSQVLGADEQFF TGCGCCAGCAGCCAAGTGCTGGGGGCGGATGAGCAGTTCTTC
TRBJ1-1 . TRBV5-1 13 . CASSSTGNTEAFF TGCGCCAGCAGTTCGACAGGGAACACTGAAGCTTTCTTT
TRBJ1-1 . TRBV13 14 . CASSSGTVNTEAFF TGTGCCAGCAGCTCCGGGACGGTGAACACTGAAGCTTTCTTT
TRBJ2-7 . TRBV4-1 18 . CASSPGKVGHRGVNEQYF TGCGCCAGCAGCCCGGGTAAGGTGGGACATAGAGGGGTAAACGAGCAGTACTTC
TRBJ1-5 few TRBV2 13 . CASSRDNNQPQHF TGTGCCAGCAGCCGGGACAACAATCAGCCCCAGCATTTT
TRBJ1-1 . TRBV6-5 14 . CASSYAGEDTEAFF TGTGCCAGCAGTTATGCGGGGGAAGACACTGAAGCTTTCTTT
TRBJ2-2 . TRBV7-9 14 . CASTPDWNTGELFF TGTGCCAGCACCCCGGACTGGAACACCGGGGAGCTGTTTTTT
TRBJ1-3 . TRBV7-9 16 . CASSLVGGAAGNTIYF TGTGCCAGCAGCTTAGTCGGAGGGGCAGCTGGAAACACCATATATTTT
TRBJ2-7 . TRBV11-2 13 . CASSLGGHYEQYF TGTGCCAGCAGCTTAGGGGGACACTACGAGCAGTACTTC
TRBJ2-7 once TRBV6-8 14 . CASSSRPLPNEQYF TGTGCCAGCAGTTCCCGTCCCCTTCCCAACGAGCAGTACTTC
TRBJ1-1 . TRBV5-1 14 TRBD1 CASSWGDRGLEAFF TGCGCCAGCAGCTGGGGGGACAGGGGGCTTGAAGCTTTCTTT
TRBJ1-2 . TRBV11-2 17 TRBD1 CASSTGTGARLGYGYTF TGTGCCAGCAGTACCGGGACAGGGGCTCGGCTAGGCTATGGCTACACCTTC
TRBJ1-1 few TRBV27 13 . CASSLWENTEAFF TGTGCCAGCAGTTTATGGGAGAACACTGAAGCTTTCTTT
TRBJ2-7 . TRBV9 14 TRBD2 CASSVAGGPYEQYF TGTGCCAGCAGCGTAGCGGGGGGACCCTACGAGCAGTACTTC
TRBJ2-2 . TRBV2 17 TRBD1 CASSESRGRGNTGELFF TGTGCCAGCAGCGAATCCAGGGGGCGCGGGAACACCGGGGAGCTGTTTTTT
TRBJ1-2 . TRBV5-1 15 . CASSADTRPLYGYTF TGCGCCAGCAGCGCCGACACAAGGCCCCTCTATGGCTACACCTTC
TRBJ1-2 few TRBV29-1 11 TRBD1 CSVAGGYGYTF TGCAGCGTTGCAGGGGGGTATGGCTACACCTTC
TRBJ1-5 few TRBV10-1 15 . CASIRGQGSNQPQHF TGCGCCAGCATCAGGGGACAAGGGTCAAATCAGCCCCAGCATTTT
TRBJ1-5 few TRBV28 13 TRBD1 CASSLDRVQPQHF TGTGCCAGCAGTTTAGACAGGGTACAGCCCCAGCATTTT
TRBJ2-1 . TRBV9 16 TRBD2 CASSIRLAGARNEQFF TGTGCCAGCAGCATCCGACTAGCGGGGGCCCGCAATGAGCAGTTCTTC
TRBJ2-1 . TRBV7-9 16 . CASSSAGTIFVGEQFF TGTGCCAGCAGCTCGGCCGGGACCATTTTTGTCGGTGAGCAGTTCTTC
TRBJ2-7 . TRBV4-2 14 . CASSQVVSTYEQYF TGTGCCAGCAGCCAAGTCGTATCTACCTACGAGCAGTACTTC
TRBJ1-1 . TRBV28 15 . CASSPPGSMNTEAFF TGTGCCAGCAGCCCTCCAGGGAGCATGAACACTGAAGCTTTCTTT